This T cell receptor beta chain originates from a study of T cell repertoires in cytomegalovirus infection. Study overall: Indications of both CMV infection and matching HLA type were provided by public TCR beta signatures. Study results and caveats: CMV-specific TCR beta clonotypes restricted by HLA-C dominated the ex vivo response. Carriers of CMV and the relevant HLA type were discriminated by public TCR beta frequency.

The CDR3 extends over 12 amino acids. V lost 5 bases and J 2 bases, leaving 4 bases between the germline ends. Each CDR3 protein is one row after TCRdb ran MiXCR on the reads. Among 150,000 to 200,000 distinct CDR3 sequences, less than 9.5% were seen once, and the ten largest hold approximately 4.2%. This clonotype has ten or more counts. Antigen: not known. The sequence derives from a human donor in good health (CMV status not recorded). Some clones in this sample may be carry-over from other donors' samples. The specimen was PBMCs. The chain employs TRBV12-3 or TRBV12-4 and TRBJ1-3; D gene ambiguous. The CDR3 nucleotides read TGTGCCAGCAGTACCACTGGAAACACCATATATTTT. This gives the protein CASSTTGNTIYF.